A selection of T cell receptor beta chains follows, all from one sample in a study of OX40 agonist ivuxolimab in advanced cancers. The protocol was immunoSEQ multiplex PCR, while the TCRdb copy is restricted to in-frame clones and leaves out a portion. In the table there are about 83,000 clones, roughly 90% of which are singletons. This specimen consisted of CD4+ or CD8+ T cells sorted from blood, obtained in a trial of the OX40 agonist ivuxolimab. The receptors stem from an adult with an advanced solid tumor such as melanoma, head and neck, liver or kidney cancer. CDR3s include the opening cysteine and the closing phenylalanine or tryptophan. Each record gives: clone size, V gene, J gene, D gene, CDR3 DNA, CDR3 protein. A D gene is named only where the DNA matches it firmly. Clone size is given for some rows only: seen once, a few or many times, or a class if the clone is expanded.

clone_size: -; v_call: TRBV2; j_call: TRBJ1-1; d_call: -; cdr3_nt: TGTGCCAGCAGTTGGGACCGAGGGACTGAAGCTTTCTTT; cdr3_aa: CASSWDRGTEAFF
clone_size: -; v_call: TRBV30; j_call: TRBJ1-1; d_call: -; cdr3_nt: TGTGCCTGGAGTGGGGCAGGGGTAAACACTGAAGCTTTCTTT; cdr3_aa: CAWSGAGVNTEAFF
clone_size: -; v_call: TRBV4-3; j_call: TRBJ1-2; d_call: TRBD1; cdr3_nt: TGCGCCAGCAGCCATACAGGGGACCCCGCTAACTATGGCTACACCTTC; cdr3_aa: CASSHTGDPANYGYTF
clone_size: -; v_call: TRBV25-1; j_call: TRBJ1-2; d_call: -; cdr3_nt: TGTGCCAGCGGTCAGGGAGTAGGTGGCTACACCTTC; cdr3_aa: CASGQGVGGYTF
clone_size: -; v_call: TRBV19; j_call: TRBJ2-1; d_call: TRBD2; cdr3_nt: TGTGCCAGTAGTAGGGGACTAGCGGCCTACAATGAGCAGTTCTTC; cdr3_aa: CASSRGLAAYNEQFF
clone_size: -; v_call: TRBV5-1; j_call: TRBJ2-5; d_call: -; cdr3_nt: TGCGCCAGCAGCTTGTGGGCAGCTGAAGAGACCCAGTACTTC; cdr3_aa: CASSLWAAEETQYF
clone_size: once; v_call: TRBV6-1; j_call: TRBJ2-2; d_call: TRBD1; cdr3_nt: TGTGCCAGCAGCTTGGACAGGGGGACGACCGGGGAGCTGTTTTTT; cdr3_aa: CASSLDRGTTGELFF
clone_size: -; v_call: TRBV5-6; j_call: TRBJ2-7; d_call: -; cdr3_nt: TGTGCCAGCAGCTCGGACGTAAGAGGGGAGCAGTACTTC; cdr3_aa: CASSSDVRGEQYF
clone_size: few; v_call: TRBV7-2; j_call: TRBJ2-7; d_call: -; cdr3_nt: TGTGCCAGCAGCTTAGGGCGGGGGCCTACCTACGAGCAGTACTTC; cdr3_aa: CASSLGRGPTYEQYF
clone_size: -; v_call: TRBV2; j_call: TRBJ2-7; d_call: -; cdr3_nt: TGTGCCAGCAGTGAGGGGTCACACCCGGGGGCGCCGCAGTACTTC; cdr3_aa: CASSEGSHPGAPQYF
clone_size: -; v_call: TRBV10-3; j_call: TRBJ1-1; d_call: -; cdr3_nt: TGTGCCATCAGCGCCGGCCCCCAAGGTGGCACTGAAGCTTTCTTT; cdr3_aa: CAISAGPQGGTEAFF
clone_size: few; v_call: TRBV11-2; j_call: TRBJ1-5; d_call: -; cdr3_nt: TGTGCCAGCAGCTTGGGCGGACTAGGGAGTCAGCCCCAGCATTTT; cdr3_aa: CASSLGGLGSQPQHF
clone_size: few; v_call: TRBV27; j_call: TRBJ1-2; d_call: TRBD1; cdr3_nt: TGTGCCAGCAGTTCCAGGACAGGGATCAGCTATGGCTACACCTTC; cdr3_aa: CASSSRTGISYGYTF
clone_size: -; v_call: TRBV6-6; j_call: TRBJ2-3; d_call: -; cdr3_nt: TGTGCAAGCAGTTACTATGGCAGCACAGATACGCAGTATTTT; cdr3_aa: CASSYYGSTDTQYF
clone_size: -; v_call: TRBV5-1; j_call: TRBJ2-2; d_call: -; cdr3_nt: TGCGCCAGCAGCTTGGTCGTCGGGACGAACACCGGGGAGCTGTTTTTT; cdr3_aa: CASSLVVGTNTGELFF
clone_size: -; v_call: TRBV27; j_call: TRBJ2-4; d_call: -; cdr3_nt: TGTGCCAGCAGTTTAGATGGGGGAAACATTCAGTACTTC; cdr3_aa: CASSLDGGNIQYF
clone_size: -; v_call: TRBV6-4; j_call: TRBJ2-2; d_call: -; cdr3_nt: TGTGCCAGCAGTGATGGTCGGAACACCGGGGAGCTGTTTTTT; cdr3_aa: CASSDGRNTGELFF
clone_size: -; v_call: TRBV7-2; j_call: TRBJ2-3; d_call: TRBD2; cdr3_nt: TGTGCCAGCAGCTTCGGGACTAGTAAAGCAGATACGCAGTATTTT; cdr3_aa: CASSFGTSKADTQYF
clone_size: -; v_call: TRBV5-8; j_call: TRBJ1-4; d_call: -; cdr3_nt: TGTGCCAGCAGCTACCGGTTTATGAACGAAAAACTGTTTTTT; cdr3_aa: CASSYRFMNEKLFF
clone_size: few; v_call: TRBV2; j_call: TRBJ1-1; d_call: -; cdr3_nt: TGTGCCAGCACCGTCCGGGGCACTGAAGCTTTCTTT; cdr3_aa: CASTVRGTEAFF
clone_size: few; v_call: TRBV4-1; j_call: TRBJ1-5; d_call: -; cdr3_nt: TGCGCCAGCAGCCCAGTCGCACCGGGACCAAGAAATCAGCCCCAGCATTTT; cdr3_aa: CASSPVAPGPRNQPQHF
clone_size: once; v_call: TRBV10-2; j_call: TRBJ1-1; d_call: -; cdr3_nt: TGCGCCAGCAGATCTAGAGGGGTTTACGCTGAAGCTTTCTTT; cdr3_aa: CASRSRGVYAEAFF
clone_size: -; v_call: TRBV29-1; j_call: TRBJ1-1; d_call: -; cdr3_nt: -; cdr3_aa: CSVGEGAQPFF
clone_size: -; v_call: TRBV6-6; j_call: TRBJ2-7; d_call: TRBD2; cdr3_nt: TGTGCCAGCAGAATGGAGGCTAGCGGGCCCAGGGAGCAGTACTTC; cdr3_aa: CASRMEASGPREQYF